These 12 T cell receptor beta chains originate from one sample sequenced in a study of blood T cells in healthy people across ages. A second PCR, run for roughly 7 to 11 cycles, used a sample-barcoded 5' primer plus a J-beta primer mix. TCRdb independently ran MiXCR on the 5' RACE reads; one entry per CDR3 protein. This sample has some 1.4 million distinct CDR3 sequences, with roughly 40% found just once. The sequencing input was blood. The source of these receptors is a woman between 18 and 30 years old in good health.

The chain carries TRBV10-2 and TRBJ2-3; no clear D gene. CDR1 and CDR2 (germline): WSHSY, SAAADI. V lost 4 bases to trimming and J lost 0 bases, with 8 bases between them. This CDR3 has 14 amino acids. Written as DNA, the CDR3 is TGCGCCAGCAGTGCACCATCTAGCACAGATACGCAGTATTTT. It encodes CASSAPSSTDTQYF.

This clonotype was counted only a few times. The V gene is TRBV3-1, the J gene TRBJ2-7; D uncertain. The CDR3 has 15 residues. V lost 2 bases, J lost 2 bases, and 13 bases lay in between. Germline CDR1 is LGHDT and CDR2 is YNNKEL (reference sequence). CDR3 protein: CASSQPSGLPYEQYF. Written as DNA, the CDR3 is TGTGCCAGCAGCCAACCCTCGGGTCTCCCCTACGAGCAGTACTTC.

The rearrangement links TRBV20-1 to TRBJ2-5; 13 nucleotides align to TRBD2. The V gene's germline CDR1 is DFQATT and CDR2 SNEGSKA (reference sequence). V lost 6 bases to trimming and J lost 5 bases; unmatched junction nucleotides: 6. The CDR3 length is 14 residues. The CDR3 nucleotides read TGCAGTGCCGAGGGGACTAGCGGGATCGAGACCCAGTACTTC. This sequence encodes CSAEGTSGIETQYF.

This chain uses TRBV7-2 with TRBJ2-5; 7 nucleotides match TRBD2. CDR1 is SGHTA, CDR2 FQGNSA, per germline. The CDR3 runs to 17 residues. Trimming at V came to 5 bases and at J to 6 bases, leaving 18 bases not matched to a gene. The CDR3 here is CASSIGPLADRRKTQYF. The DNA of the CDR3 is TGTGCCAGCAGCATAGGACCCCTAGCGGATCGAAGAAAGACCCAGTACTTC.

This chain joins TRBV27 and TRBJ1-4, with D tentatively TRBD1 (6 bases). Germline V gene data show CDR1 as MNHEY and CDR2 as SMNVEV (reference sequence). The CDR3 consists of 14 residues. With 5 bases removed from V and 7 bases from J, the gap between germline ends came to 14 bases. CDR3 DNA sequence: TGTGCCAGCAGTCGAAAGAGGGGGGTTGAAAAACTGTTTTTT. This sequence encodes CASSRKRGVEKLFF.

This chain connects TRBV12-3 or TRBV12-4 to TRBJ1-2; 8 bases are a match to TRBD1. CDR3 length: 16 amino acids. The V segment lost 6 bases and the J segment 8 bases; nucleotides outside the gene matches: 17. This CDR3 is CASSSPGQVLAEGYTF. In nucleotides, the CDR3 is TGTGCCAGCAGCTCCCCGGGACAGGTATTAGCTGAGGGCTACACCTTC.

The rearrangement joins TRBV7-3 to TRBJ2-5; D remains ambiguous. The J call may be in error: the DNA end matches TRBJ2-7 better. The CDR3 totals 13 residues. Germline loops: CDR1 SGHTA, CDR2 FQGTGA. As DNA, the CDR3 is TGTGCCAGCAGCTATAGTCCTCTTGACGAGCAGTACTTC. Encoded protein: CASSYSPLDEQYF.

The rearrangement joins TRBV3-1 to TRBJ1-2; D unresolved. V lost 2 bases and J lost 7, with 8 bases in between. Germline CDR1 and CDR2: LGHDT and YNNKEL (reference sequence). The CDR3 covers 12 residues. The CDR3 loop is CASSQRLSGYTF. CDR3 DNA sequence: TGTGCCAGCAGCCAAAGGCTGAGTGGCTACACCTTC.

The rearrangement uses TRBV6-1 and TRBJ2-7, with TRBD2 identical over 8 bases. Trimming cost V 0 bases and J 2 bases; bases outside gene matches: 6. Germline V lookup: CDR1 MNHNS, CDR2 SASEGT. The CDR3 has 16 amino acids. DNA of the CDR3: TGTGCCAGCAGTGAAGCGGAACTAGCGGTCACCTACGAGCAGTACTTC. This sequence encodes CASSEAELAVTYEQYF.

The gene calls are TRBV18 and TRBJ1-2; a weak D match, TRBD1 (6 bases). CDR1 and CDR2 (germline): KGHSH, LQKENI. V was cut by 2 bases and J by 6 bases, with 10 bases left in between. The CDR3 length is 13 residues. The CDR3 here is CASSPSQGNGYTF. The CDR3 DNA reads TGTGCCAGCTCACCATCACAGGGAAATGGCTACACCTTC. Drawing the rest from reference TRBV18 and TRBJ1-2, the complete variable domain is NAGVMQNPRHLVRRRGQEARLRCSPMKGHSHVYWYRQLPEEGLKFMVYLQKENIIDESGMPKERFSAEFPKEGPSILRIQQVVRGDSAAYFCASSPSQGNGYTFGSGTRLTVV.

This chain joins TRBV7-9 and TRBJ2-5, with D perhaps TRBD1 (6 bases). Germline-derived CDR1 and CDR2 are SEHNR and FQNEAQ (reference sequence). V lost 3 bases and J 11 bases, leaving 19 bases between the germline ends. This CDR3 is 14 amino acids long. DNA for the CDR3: TGTGCCAGCAGCTTTCTGGGACAATTCAATGAGCAGTACTTC. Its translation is CASSFLGQFNEQYF.

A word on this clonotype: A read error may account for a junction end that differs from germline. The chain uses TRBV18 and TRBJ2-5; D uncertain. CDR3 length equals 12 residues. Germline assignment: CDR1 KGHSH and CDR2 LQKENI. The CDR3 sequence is CARSPGQETQYF. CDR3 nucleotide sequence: TGTGCCAGATCACCGGGCCAAGAGACCCAGTACTTC.